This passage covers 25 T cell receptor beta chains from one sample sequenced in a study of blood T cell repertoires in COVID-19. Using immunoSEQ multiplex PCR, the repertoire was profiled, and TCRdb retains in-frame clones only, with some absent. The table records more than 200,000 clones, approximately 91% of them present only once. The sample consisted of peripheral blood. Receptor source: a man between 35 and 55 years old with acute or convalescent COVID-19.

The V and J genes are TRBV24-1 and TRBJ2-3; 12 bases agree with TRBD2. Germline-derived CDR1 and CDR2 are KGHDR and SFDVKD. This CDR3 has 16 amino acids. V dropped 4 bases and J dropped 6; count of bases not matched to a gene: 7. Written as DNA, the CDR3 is TGTGCCACCAGTGAGGCTAGCGGGGGGGCTGGGGATACGCAGTATTTT. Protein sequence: CATSEASGGAGDTQYF.

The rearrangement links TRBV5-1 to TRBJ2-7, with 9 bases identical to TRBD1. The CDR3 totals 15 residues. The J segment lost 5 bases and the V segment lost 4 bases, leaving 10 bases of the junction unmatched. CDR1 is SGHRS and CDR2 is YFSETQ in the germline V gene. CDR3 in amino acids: CASSDDGTGFHEQYF. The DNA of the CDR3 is TGCGCCAGCAGCGACGACGGGACAGGGTTCCACGAGCAGTACTTC.

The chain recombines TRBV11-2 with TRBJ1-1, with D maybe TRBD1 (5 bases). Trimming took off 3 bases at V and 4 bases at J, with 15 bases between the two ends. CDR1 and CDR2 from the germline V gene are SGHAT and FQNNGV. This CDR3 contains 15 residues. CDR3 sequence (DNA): TGTGCCAGCAGCTTCGACAGCTTGGTAAGCACTGAAGCTTTCTTT. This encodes CASSFDSLVSTEAFF.

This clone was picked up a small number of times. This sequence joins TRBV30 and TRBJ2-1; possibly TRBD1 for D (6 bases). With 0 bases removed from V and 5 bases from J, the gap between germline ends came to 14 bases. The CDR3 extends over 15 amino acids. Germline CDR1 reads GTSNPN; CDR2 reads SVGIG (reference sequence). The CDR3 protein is CAWSVLFTGNNEQFF. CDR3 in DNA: TGTGCCTGGAGTGTATTGTTTACAGGGAACAATGAGCAGTTCTTC.

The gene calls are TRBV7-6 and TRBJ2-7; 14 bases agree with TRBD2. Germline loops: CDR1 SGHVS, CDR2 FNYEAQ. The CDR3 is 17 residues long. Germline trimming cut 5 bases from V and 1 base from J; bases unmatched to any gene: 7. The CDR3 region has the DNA TGTGCCAGCAGCGAAGCGGGACTAGCGGGAGAATCCTACGAGCAGTACTTC. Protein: CASSEAGLAGESYEQYF. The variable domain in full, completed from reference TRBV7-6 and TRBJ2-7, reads GAGVSQSPRYKVTKRGQDVALRCDPISGHVSLYWYRQALGQGPEFLTYFNYEAQQDKSGLPNDRFSAERPEGSISTLTIQRTEQRDSAMYRCASSEAGLAGESYEQYFGPGTRLTVT.

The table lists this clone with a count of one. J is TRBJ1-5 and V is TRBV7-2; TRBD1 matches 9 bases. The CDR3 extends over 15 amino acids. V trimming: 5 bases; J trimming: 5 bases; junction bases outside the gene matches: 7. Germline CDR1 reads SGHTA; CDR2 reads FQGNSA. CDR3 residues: CASSPTGQGYQPQHF. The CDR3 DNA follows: TGTGCCAGCAGCCCAACGGGACAGGGATATCAGCCCCAGCATTTT. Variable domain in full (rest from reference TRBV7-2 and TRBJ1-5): GAGVSQSPSNKVTEKGKDVELRCDPISGHTALYWYRQSLGQGLEFLIYFQGNSAPDKSGLPSDRFSAERTGGSVSTLTIQRTQQEDSAVYLCASSPTGQGYQPQHFGDGTRLSIL.

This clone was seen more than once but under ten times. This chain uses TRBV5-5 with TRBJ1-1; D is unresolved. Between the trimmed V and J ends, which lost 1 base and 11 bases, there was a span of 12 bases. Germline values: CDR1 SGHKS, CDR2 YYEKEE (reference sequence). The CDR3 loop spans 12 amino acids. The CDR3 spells CASSLLSNGAFF. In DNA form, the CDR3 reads TGTGCCAGCAGCTTGCTTTCGAACGGGGCTTTCTTT.

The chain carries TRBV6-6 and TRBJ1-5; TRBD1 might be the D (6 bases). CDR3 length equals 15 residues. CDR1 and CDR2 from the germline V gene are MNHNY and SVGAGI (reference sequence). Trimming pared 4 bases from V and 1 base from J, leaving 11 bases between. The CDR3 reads CASSSPDRSNQPQHF. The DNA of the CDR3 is TGTGCCAGCAGTTCCCCGGACAGAAGCAATCAGCCCCAGCATTTT.

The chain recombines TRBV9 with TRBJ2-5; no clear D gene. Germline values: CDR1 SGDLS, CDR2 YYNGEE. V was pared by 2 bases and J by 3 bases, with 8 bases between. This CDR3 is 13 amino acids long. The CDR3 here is CASSVSQEETQYF. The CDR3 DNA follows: TGTGCCAGCAGCGTCAGCCAGGAAGAGACCCAGTACTTC.

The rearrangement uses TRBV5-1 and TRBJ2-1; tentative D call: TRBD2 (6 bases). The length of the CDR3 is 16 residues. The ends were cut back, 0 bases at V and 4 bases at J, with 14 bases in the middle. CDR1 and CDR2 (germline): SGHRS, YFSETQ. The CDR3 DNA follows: TGCGCCAGCAGCTTGGATCCGGGACTCTTATACAATGAGCAGTTCTTC. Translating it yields CASSLDPGLLYNEQFF.

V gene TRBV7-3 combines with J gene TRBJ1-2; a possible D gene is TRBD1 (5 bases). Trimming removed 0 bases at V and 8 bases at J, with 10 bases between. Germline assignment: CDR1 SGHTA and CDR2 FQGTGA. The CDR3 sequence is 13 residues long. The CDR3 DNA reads TGTGCCAGCAGCTTAACGACAGCCACCGGCTACACCTTC. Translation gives CASSLTTATGYTF.

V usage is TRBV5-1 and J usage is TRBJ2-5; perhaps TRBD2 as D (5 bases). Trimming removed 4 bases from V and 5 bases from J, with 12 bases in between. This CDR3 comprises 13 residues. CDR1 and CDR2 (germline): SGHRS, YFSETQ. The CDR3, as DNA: TGCGCCAGCAGCCATGGGAGTGGGGAGACCCAGTACTTC. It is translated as CASSHGSGETQYF.

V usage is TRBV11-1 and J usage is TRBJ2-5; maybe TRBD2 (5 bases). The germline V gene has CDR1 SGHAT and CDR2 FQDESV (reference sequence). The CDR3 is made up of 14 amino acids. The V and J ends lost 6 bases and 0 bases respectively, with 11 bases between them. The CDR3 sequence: CASSRRGNQETQYF. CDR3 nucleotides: TGTGCCAGCAGTCGTCGGGGTAACCAAGAGACCCAGTACTTC. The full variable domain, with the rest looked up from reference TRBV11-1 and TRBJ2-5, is EAEVAQSPRYKITEKSQAVAFWCDPISGHATLYWYRQILGQGPELLVQFQDESVVDDSQLPKDRFSAERLKGVDSTLKIQPAELGDSAMYLCASSRRGNQETQYFGPGTRLLVL.

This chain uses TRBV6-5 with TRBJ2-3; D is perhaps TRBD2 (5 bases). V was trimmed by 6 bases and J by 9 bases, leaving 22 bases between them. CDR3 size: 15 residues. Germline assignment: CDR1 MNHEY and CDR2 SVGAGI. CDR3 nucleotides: TGTGCCAGCAGATGGACTTACTACGACTCGGAAACGCAGTATTTT. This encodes CASRWTYYDSETQYF.

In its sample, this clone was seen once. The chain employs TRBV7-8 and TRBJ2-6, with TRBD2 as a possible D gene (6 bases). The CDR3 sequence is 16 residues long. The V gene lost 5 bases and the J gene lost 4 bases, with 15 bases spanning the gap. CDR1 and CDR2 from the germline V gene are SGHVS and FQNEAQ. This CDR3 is CASSPLGGLGANVLTF. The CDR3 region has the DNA TGTGCCAGCAGCCCCCTGGGGGGTCTGGGGGCCAACGTCCTGACTTTC. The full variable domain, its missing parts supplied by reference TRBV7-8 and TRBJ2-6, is GAGVSQSPRYKVAKRGQDVALRCDPISGHVSLFWYQQALGQGPEFLTYFQNEAQLDKSGLPSDRFFAERPEGSVSTLKIQRTQQEDSAVYLCASSPLGGLGANVLTFGAGSRLTVL.

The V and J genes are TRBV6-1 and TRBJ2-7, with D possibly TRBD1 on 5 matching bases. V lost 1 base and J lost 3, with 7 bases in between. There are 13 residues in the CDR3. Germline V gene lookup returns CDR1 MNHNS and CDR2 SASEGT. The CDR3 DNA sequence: TGTGCCAGCAGTGAAGGCAGGGACTACGAGCAGTACTTC. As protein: CASSEGRDYEQYF.

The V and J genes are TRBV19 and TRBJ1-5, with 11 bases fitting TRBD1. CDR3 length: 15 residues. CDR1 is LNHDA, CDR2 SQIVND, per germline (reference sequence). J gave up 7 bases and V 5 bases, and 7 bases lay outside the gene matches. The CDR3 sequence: CASSPWGTGGQPQHF. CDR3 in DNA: TGTGCCAGTAGTCCCTGGGGGACAGGGGGACAGCCCCAGCATTTT. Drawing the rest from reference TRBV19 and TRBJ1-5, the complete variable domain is DGGITQSPKYLFRKEGQNVTLSCEQNLNHDAMYWYRQDPGQGLRLIYYSQIVNDFQKGDIAEGYSVSREKKESFPLTVTSAQKNPTAFYLCASSPWGTGGQPQHFGDGTRLSIL.

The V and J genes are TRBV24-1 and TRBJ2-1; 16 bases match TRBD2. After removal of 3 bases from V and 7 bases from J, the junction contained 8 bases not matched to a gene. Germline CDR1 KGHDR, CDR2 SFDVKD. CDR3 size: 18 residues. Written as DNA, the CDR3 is TGTGCCACCAGTGATGCCGGGACTAGCGGGGGGGCCTTGAATGAGCAGTTCTTC. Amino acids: CATSDAGTSGGALNEQFF.

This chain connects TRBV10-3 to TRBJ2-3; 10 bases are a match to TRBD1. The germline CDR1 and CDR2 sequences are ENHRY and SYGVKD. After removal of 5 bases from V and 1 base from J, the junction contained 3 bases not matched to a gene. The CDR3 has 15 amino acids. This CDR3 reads CAISPGTGGTDTQYF. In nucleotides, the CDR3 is TGTGCCATCAGTCCCGGGACAGGGGGCACAGATACGCAGTATTTT.

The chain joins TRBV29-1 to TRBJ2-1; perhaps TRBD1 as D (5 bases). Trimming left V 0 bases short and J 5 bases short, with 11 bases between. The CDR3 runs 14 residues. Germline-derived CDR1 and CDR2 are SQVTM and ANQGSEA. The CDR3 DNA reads TGCAGCGTTGAAGACAGGGTGGTGCACAATGAGCAGTTCTTC. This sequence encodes CSVEDRVVHNEQFF.

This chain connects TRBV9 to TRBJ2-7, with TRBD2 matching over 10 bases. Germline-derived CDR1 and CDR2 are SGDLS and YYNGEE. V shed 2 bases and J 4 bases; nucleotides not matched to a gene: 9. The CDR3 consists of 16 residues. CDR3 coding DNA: TGTGCCAGCAGCGTGAGGCCCCTAGCGGGAGCTTACGAGCAGTACTTC. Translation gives CASSVRPLAGAYEQYF.

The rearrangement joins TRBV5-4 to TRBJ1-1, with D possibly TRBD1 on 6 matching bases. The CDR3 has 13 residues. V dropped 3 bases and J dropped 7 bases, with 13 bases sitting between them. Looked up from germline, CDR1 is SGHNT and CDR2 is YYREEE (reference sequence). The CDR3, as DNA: TGTGCCAGCAGCTCAGTACAGGACAGTGAAGCTTTCTTT. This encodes CASSSVQDSEAFF. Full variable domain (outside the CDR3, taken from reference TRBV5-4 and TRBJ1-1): ETGVTQSPTHLIKTRGQQVTLRCSSQSGHNTVSWYQQALGQGPQFIFQYYREEENGRGNFPPRFSGLQFPNYSSELNVNALELDDSALYLCASSSVQDSEAFFGQGTRLTVV.

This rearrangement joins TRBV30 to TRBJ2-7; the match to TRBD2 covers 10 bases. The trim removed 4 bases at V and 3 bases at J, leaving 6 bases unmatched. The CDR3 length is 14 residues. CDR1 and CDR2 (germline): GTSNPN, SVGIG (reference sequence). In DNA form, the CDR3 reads TGTGCCTGGACCCCAGCGGGGGGGCTCTACGAGCAGTACTTC. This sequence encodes CAWTPAGGLYEQYF.

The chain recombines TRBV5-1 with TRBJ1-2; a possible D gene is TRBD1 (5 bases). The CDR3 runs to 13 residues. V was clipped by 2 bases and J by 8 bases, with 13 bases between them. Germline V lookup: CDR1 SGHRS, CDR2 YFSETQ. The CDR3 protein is CASSFGREGGYTF. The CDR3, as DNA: TGCGCCAGCAGCTTTGGCAGGGAGGGAGGCTACACCTTC.

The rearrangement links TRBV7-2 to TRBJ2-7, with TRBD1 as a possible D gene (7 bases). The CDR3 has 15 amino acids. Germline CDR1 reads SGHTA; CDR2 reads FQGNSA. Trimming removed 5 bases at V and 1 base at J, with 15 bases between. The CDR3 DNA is TGTGCCAGCAGCCAGGGGGGTGTCCTTTCCTACGAGCAGTACTTC. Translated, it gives CASSQGGVLSYEQYF.